This T cell receptor (beta chain) was obtained from a study of T cell changes during pregnancy in multiple sclerosis. Using immunoSEQ multiplex PCR, the repertoire was profiled, and TCRdb retains in-frame clones only, with some absent. The sample lists 60,000 or so clones, 90% seen once, with 2% to 2.5% in the top ten. This CDR3 is built from 14 residues. Trimming cost V 4 bases and J 5 bases, with 14 bases left between them. CDR1 and CDR2 from the germline V gene are MNHNS and SASEGT. The TCR sequence derives from a female donor in good health, enrolled as a control in a pregnancy study. V is TRBV6-1 and J is TRBJ1-1, with D perhaps TRBD1 (6 bases). The sequencing used peripheral blood, collected in the second trimester of pregnancy. This CDR3 is CASSVEGGGTEAFF. CDR3 in DNA: TGTGCCAGCAGTGTTGAAGGGGGGGGAACTGAAGCTTTCTTT.